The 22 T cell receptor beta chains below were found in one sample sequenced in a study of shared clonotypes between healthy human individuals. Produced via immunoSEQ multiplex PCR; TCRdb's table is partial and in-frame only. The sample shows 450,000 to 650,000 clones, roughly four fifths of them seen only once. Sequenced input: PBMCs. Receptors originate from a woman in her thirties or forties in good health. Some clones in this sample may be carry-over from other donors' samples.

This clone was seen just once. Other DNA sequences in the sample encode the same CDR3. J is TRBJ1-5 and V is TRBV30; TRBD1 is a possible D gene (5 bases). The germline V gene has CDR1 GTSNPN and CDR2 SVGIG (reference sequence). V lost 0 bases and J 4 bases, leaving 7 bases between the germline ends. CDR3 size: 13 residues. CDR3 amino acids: CAWSVEGNQPQHF. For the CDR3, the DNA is TGTGCCTGGAGTGTAGAGGGGAATCAGCCCCAGCATTTT.

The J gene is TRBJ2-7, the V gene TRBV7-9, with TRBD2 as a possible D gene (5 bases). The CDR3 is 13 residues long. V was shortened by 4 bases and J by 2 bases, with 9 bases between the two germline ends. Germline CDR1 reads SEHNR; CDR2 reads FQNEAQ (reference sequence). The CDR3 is CASSSRDTYEQYF. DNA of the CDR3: TGTGCCAGCAGCTCCCGGGATACCTACGAGCAGTACTTC.

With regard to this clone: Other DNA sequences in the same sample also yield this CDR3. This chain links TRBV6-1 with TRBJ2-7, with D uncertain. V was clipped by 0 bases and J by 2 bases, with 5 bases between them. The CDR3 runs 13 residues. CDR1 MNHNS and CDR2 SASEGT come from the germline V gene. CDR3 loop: CASSEAPPYEQYF. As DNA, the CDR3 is TGTGCCAGCAGTGAAGCGCCGCCCTACGAGCAGTACTTC.

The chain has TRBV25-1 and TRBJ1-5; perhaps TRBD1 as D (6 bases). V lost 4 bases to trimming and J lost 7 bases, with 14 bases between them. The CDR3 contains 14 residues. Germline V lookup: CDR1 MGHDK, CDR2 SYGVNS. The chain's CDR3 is CASSASTGRQPQHF. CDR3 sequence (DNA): TGTGCCAGCAGTGCTAGTACAGGGAGACAGCCCCAGCATTTT. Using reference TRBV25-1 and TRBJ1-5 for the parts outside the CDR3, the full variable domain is EADIYQTPRYLVIGTGKKITLECSQTMGHDKMYWYQQDPGMELHLIHYSYGVNSTEKGDLSSESTVSRIRTEHFPLTLESARPSHTSQYLCASSASTGRQPQHFGDGTRLSIL.

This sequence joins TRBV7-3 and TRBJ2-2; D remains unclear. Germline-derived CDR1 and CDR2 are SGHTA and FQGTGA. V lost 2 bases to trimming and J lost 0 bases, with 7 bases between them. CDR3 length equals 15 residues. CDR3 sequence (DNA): TGTGCCAGCAGCTTAGGCAGGACGAACACCGGGGAGCTGTTTTTT. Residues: CASSLGRTNTGELFF.

CDR3 region: CASSLGRRVSSDTEAFF. CDR3 nucleotides: TGCGCCAGCAGCTTGGGGCGACGGGTATCATCGGACACTGAAGCTTTCTTT. The chain links TRBV5-1 to TRBJ1-1; D remains unclear. The V end lost 0 bases, the J end lost 3 bases, and 18 bases lay between the germline ends. The CDR3 is 17 residues long. The germline V gene has CDR1 SGHRS and CDR2 YFSETQ.

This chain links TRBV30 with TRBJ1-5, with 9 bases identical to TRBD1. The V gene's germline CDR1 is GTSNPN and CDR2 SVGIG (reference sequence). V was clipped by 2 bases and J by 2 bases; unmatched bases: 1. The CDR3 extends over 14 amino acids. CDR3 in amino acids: CAWSRDRGNQPQHF. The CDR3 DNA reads TGTGCCTGGAGTCGGGACAGGGGCAATCAGCCCCAGCATTTT.

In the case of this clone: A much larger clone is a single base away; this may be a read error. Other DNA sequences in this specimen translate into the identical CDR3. CDR3 DNA: TGTGCCAGCAGCTTTGCGGCTCCCTACGAGCAGTATTTC. Translating it yields CASSFAAPYEQYF. The rearrangement joins TRBV7-2 to TRBJ2-7, with D uncertain. The germline CDR1 and CDR2 sequences are SGHTA and FQGNSA. The CDR3 runs to 13 residues.

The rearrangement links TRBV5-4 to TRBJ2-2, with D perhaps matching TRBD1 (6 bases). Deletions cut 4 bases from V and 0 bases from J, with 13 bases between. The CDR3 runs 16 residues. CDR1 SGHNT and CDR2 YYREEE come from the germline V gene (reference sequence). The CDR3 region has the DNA TGTGCCAGCAGCCTCGACAGGCTGCCGAACACCGGGGAGCTGTTTTTT. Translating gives CASSLDRLPNTGELFF.

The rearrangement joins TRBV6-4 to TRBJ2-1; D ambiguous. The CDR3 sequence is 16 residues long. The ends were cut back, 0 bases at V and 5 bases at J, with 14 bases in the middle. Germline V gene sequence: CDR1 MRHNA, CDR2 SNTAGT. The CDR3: CASSDSSGGGHNEQFF. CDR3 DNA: TGTGCCAGCAGTGACTCGTCCGGTGGCGGCCACAATGAGCAGTTCTTC.

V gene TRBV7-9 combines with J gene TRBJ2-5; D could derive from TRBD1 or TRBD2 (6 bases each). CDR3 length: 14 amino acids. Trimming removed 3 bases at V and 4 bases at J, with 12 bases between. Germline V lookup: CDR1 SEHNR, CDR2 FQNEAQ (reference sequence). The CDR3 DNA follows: TGTGCCAGCAGCTTTGGACCGGGGGCAGAGACCCAGTACTTC. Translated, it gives CASSFGPGAETQYF.

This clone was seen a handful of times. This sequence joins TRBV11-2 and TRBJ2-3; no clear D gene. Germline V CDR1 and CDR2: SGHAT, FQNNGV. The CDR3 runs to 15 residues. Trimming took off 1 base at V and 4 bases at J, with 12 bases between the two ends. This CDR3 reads CASSLVRHSSDTQYF. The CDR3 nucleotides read TGTGCCAGCAGCTTAGTTCGTCACAGTTCAGATACGCAGTATTTT.

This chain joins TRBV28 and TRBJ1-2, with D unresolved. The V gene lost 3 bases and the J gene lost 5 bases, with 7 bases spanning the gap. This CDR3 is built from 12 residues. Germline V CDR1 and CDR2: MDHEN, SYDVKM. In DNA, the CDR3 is TGTGCCAGCAGTTTCGGGCTGTATGGCTACACCTTC. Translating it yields CASSFGLYGYTF.

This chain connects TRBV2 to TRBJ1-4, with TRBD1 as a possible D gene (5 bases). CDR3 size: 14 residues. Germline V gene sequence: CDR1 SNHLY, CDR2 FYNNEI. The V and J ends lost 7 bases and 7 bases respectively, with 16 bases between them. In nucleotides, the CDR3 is TGTGCCAGCACCCAGGGAAGGGGAGGTGAAAAACTGTTTTTT. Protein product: CASTQGRGGEKLFF.

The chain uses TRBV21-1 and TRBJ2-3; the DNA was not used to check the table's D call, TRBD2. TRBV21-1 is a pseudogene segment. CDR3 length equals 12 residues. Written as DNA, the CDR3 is TGTGCCGCTTGGGAGGGAGCGGATACGCAGTATTTT. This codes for CAAWEGADTQYF.

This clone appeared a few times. CDR3 nucleotides: TGTGCCAGTAGTACGATCGGAGGCTTCACTGAAGCTTTCTTT. Translation gives CASSTIGGFTEAFF. V usage is TRBV19 and J usage is TRBJ1-1; D is uncertain. Deletions cut 4 bases from V and 4 bases from J, with 13 bases between. The CDR3 has 14 residues. Germline-derived CDR1 and CDR2 are LNHDA and SQIVND (reference sequence).

This CDR3 is CASSLRPFADTQYF. DNA of the CDR3: TGTGCCAGCAGCTTAAGGCCTTTCGCGGATACGCAGTATTTT. The chain recombines TRBV7-2 with TRBJ2-3, with D uncertain. CDR3 length: 14 residues. Trimming took 2 bases from V and 6 from J, leaving 12 bases between them. The germline V gene has CDR1 SGHTA and CDR2 FQGNSA.

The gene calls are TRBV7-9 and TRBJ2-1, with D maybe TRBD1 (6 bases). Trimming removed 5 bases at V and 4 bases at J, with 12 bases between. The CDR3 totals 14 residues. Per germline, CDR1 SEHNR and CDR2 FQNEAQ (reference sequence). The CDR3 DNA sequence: TGTGCCAGCAGCCTCCGGGACATATACAATGAGCAGTTCTTC. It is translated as CASSLRDIYNEQFF.

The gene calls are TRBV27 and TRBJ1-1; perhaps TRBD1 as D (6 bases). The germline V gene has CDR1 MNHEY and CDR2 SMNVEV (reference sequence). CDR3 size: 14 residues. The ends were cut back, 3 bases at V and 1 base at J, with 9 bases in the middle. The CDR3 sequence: CASSFRGGNTEAFF. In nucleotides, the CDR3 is TGTGCCAGCAGTTTCAGGGGCGGGAACACTGAAGCTTTCTTT.

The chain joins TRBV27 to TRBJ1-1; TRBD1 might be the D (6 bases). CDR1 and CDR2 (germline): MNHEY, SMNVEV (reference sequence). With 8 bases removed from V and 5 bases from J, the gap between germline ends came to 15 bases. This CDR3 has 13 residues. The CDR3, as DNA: TGTGCCAGCCGGGGGGCATTGGGAACTGAAGCTTTCTTT. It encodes CASRGALGTEAFF.

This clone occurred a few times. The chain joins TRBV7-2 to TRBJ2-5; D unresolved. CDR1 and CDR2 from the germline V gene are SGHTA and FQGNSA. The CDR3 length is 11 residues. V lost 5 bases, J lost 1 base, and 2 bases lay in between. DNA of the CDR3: TGTGCCAGCAGCGTCCAAGAGACCCAGTACTTC. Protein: CASSVQETQYF.

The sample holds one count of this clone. CDR3 sequence: CASSLDRTSGMSTDTQYF. As DNA, the CDR3 is TGTGCCAGCAGCTTAGACCGGACTAGCGGTATGAGCACAGATACGCAGTATTTT. The rearrangement links TRBV7-8 to TRBJ2-3; 10 positions match TRBD2. Losses at the gene ends were 1 base for V and 0 bases for J; bases not matched to a gene: 7. Germline CDR1 and CDR2: SGHVS and FQNEAQ. This CDR3 region has 18 residues.